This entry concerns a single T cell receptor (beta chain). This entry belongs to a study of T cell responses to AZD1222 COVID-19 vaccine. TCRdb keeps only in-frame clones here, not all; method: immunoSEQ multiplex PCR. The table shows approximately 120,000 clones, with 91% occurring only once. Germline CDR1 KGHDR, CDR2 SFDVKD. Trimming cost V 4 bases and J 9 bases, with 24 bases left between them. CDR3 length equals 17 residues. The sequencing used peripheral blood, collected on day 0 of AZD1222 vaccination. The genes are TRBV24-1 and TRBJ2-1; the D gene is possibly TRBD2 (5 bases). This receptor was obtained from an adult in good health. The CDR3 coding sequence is TGTGCCACCAGTGAGTCCGGGCCAAGCGGTTCCAAGGGTGAGCAGTTCTTC. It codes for CATSESGPSGSKGEQFF.